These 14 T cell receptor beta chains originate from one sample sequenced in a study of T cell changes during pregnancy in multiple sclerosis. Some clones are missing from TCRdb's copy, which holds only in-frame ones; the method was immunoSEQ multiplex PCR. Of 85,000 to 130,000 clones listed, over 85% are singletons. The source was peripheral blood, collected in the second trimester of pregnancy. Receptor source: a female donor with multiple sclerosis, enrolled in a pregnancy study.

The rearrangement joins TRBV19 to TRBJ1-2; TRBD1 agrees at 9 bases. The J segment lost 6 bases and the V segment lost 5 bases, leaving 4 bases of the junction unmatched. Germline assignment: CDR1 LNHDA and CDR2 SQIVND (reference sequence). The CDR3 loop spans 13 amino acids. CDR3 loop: CASSLGTGNGYTF. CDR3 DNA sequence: TGTGCCAGTAGTCTCGGGACAGGGAATGGCTACACCTTC.

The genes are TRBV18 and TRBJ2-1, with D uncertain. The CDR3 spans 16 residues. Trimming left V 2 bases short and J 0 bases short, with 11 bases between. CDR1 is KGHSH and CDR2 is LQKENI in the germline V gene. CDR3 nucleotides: TGTGCCAGCTCACCATCAGTTCCAAGCTCCTACAATGAGCAGTTCTTC. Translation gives CASSPSVPSSYNEQFF. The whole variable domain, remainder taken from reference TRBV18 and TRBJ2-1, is NAGVMQNPRHLVRRRGQEARLRCSPMKGHSHVYWYRQLPEEGLKFMVYLQKENIIDESGMPKERFSAEFPKEGPSILRIQQVVRGDSAAYFCASSPSVPSSYNEQFFGPGTRLTVL.

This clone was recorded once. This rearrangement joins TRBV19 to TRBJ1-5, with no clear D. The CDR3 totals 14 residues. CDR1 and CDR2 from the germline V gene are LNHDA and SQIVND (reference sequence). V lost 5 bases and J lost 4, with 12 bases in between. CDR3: CASSLRGFNQPQHF. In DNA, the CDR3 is TGTGCCAGTAGTCTTCGGGGATTTAATCAGCCCCAGCATTTT.

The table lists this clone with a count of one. CDR3 protein: CSLAGQETQYF. CDR3 bases: TGCAGTCTAGCGGGCCAAGAGACCCAGTACTTC. This chain joins TRBV20-1 and TRBJ2-5; TRBD2 matches 8 bases. The length of the CDR3 is 11 residues. Germline V CDR1 and CDR2: DFQATT, SNEGSKA (reference sequence). V trimming: 8 bases; J trimming: 1 base; junction bases outside the gene matches: 0.

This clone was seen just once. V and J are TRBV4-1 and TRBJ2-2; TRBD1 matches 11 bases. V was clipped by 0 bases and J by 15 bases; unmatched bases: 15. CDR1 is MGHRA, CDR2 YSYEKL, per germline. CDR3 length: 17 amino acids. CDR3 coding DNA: TGCGCCAGCAGCCAAGATGGGGGGGGACAGGGGGGTTCAGCGTTGTTTTTT. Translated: CASSQDGGGQGGSALFF.

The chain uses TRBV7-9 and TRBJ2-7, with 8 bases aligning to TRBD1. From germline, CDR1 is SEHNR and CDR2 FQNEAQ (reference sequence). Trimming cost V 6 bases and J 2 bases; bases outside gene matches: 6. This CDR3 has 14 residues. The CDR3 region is CASSLDRGAYEQYF. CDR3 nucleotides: TGTGCCAGCAGTCTTGACAGGGGAGCCTACGAGCAGTACTTC.

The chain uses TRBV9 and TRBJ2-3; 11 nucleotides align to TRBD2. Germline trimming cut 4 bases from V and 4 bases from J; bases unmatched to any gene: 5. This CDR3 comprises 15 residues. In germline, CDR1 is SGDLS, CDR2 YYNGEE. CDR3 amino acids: CASSRLAGIPDTQYF. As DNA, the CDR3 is TGTGCCAGCAGCCGACTAGCGGGGATCCCAGATACGCAGTATTTT.

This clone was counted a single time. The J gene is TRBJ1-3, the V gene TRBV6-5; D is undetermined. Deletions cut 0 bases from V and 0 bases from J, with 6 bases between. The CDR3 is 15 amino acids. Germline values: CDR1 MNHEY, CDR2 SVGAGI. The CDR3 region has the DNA TGTGCCAGCAGTTACTCGGGGAGCTCTGGAAACACCATATATTTT. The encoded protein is CASSYSGSSGNTIYF.

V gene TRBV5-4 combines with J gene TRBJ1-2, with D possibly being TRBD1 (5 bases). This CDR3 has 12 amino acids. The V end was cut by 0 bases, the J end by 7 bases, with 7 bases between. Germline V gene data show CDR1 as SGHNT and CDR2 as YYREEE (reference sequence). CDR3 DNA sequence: TGTGCCAGCAGCTTGGGGGGCCGTGGCTACACCTTC. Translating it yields CASSLGGRGYTF.

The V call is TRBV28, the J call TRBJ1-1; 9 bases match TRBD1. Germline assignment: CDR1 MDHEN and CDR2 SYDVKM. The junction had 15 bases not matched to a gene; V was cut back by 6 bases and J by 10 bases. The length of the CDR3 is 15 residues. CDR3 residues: CASSQGRDRAPGAFF. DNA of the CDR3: TGTGCCAGCAGCCAGGGCCGGGACAGGGCCCCTGGAGCTTTCTTT.

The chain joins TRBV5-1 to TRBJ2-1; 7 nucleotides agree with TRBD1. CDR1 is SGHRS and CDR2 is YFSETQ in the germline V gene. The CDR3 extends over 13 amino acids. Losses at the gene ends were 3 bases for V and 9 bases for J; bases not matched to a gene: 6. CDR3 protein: CASSSDRVPEQFF. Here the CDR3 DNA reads TGCGCCAGCAGCTCAGACAGGGTACCTGAGCAGTTCTTC.

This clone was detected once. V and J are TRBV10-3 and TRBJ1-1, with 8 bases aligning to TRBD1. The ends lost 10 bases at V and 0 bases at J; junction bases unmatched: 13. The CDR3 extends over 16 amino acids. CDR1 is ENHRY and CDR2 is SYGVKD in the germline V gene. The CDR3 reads CATRAGTGFMNTEAFF. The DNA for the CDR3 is TGTGCCACCAGGGCCGGGACAGGTTTTATGAACACTGAAGCTTTCTTT.

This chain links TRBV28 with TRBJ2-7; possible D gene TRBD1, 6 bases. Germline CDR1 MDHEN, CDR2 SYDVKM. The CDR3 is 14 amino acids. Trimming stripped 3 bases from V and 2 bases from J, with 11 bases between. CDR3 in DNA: TGTGCCAGCAGTTTGGGAGACAGGCCCTACGAGCAGTACTTC. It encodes CASSLGDRPYEQYF.

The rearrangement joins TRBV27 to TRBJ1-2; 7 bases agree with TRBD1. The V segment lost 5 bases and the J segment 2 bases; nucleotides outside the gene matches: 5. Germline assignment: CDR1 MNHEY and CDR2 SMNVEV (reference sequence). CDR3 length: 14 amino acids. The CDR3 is CASSPPGGNYGYTF. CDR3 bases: TGTGCCAGCAGTCCTCCAGGGGGGAACTATGGCTACACCTTC.